The 20 T cell receptor beta chains given below trace back to one sample, sequenced in a study of PD-1 blockade in classical Hodgkin lymphoma. The time point is: cycle 4 day 1 (C4D1), after six to seven weeks of nivolumab. All the patients suffered relapse after autologous stem cell transplantation, and brentuximab vedotin exposure differed. Profiled with immunoSEQ multiplex PCR; TCRdb holds only in-frame clones, not every one. The sample comprises about 64,000 clones, around 94% of which are singletons, and roughly 8% rests with the top ten. The sample here was peripheral blood mononuclear cells (PBMCs), taken before the fourth cycle of nivolumab. Receptors originate from a human donor with classical Hodgkin lymphoma.

The V call is TRBV11-2, the J call TRBJ2-1; the D is unclear. Germline lookup yields CDR1 SGHAT and CDR2 FQNNGV. The CDR3 length is 14 residues. V lost 3 bases to trimming and J lost 4 bases, with 10 bases between them. CDR3 sequence reads: CASSFPDGYNEQFF. The CDR3 DNA follows: TGTGCCAGCAGCTTCCCGGACGGATACAATGAGCAGTTCTTC.

The CDR3: CAIRERESDYGYTF. For the CDR3, the DNA is TGTGCCATCAGAGAAAGGGAGTCTGACTATGGCTACACCTTC. The chain uses TRBV10-3 and TRBJ1-2, with D hard to call. V was clipped by 6 bases and J by 3 bases, with 14 bases between them. Looked up from germline, CDR1 is ENHRY and CDR2 is SYGVKD. The CDR3 consists of 14 residues.

The CDR3 here is CASSLTDRSETQYF. Written as DNA, the CDR3 is TGTGCCAGCAGCTTAACGGACAGGTCGGAGACCCAGTACTTC. The chain couples TRBV7-3 to TRBJ2-5; 7 bases are shared with TRBD1. The CDR3 is made up of 14 amino acids. In germline, CDR1 is SGHTA, CDR2 FQGTGA. V was pared by 0 bases and J by 5 bases, with 3 bases of the junction left unmatched.

The rearrangement uses TRBV9 and TRBJ1-1, with no clear D. Looked up from germline, CDR1 is SGDLS and CDR2 is YYNGEE. V was shortened by 7 bases and J by 0 bases, with 7 bases between the two germline ends. This CDR3 is built from 12 residues. The CDR3 spells CASRGLNTEAFF. CDR3 bases: TGTGCCAGCCGAGGATTGAACACTGAAGCTTTCTTT. Full variable domain (outside the CDR3, taken from reference TRBV9 and TRBJ1-1): DSGVTQTPKHLITATGQRVTLRCSPRSGDLSVYWYQQSLDQGLQFLIQYYNGEERAKGNILERFSAQQFPDLHSELNLSSLELGDSALYFCASRGLNTEAFFGQGTRLTVV.

The DNA of the CDR3 is TGTGCCATCAGTGGGAACACCGGGGAGCTGTTTTTT. Its protein product is CAISGNTGELFF. The J gene is TRBJ2-2, the V gene TRBV10-3; D ambiguous. From germline, CDR1 is ENHRY and CDR2 SYGVKD. The CDR3 runs 12 residues. The V end lost 4 bases, the J end lost 1 base, and 1 base lay between the germline ends.

The chain couples TRBV30 to TRBJ1-3; D is ambiguous. Germline-derived CDR1 and CDR2 are GTSNPN and SVGIG (reference sequence). CDR3 length equals 14 residues. Between the trimmed V and J ends, which lost 3 bases and 7 bases, there was a span of 16 bases. The CDR3 coding sequence is TGTGCCTGGAGACGCGGGCCTAACGGGAACACCATATATTTT. This sequence encodes CAWRRGPNGNTIYF.

This chain joins TRBV28 and TRBJ1-4, with 11 nucleotides matching TRBD1. With 6 bases clipped from V and 2 bases from J, the junction kept 5 bases outside the gene matches. From germline, CDR1 is MDHEN and CDR2 SYDVKM. CDR3 length: 16 amino acids. The CDR3 coding sequence is TGTGCCAGCAGAAGGACAGGGGGCTTGACTAATGAAAAACTGTTTTTT. It specifies CASRRTGGLTNEKLFF.

The chain's CDR3 is CASRWGGRNYNEQFF. CDR3 bases: TGTGCCAGCAGGTGGGGCGGGAGAAACTACAATGAGCAGTTCTTC. The chain carries TRBV28 and TRBJ2-1; 7 bases map to TRBD2. CDR1 is MDHEN, CDR2 SYDVKM, per germline. Trimming took 6 bases from V and 3 from J; bases not matched to a gene: 8. The CDR3 covers 15 residues.

The rearrangement links TRBV10-2 to TRBJ2-7; D may match TRBD1 or TRBD2 (5 bases each). CDR3 size: 15 residues. Deletions cut 3 bases from V and 2 bases from J, with 14 bases between. The germline V gene encodes CDR1 WSHSY and CDR2 SAAADI. This CDR3 reads CASSDIVGPTYEQYF. The CDR3 nucleotides are TGCGCCAGCAGTGACATCGTGGGACCCACCTACGAGCAGTACTTC.

The CDR3 protein is CASSPSVGRGKDEQFF. The CDR3 bases are TGTGCCAGCAGTCCCTCTGTCGGGAGAGGGAAGGATGAGCAGTTCTTC. The V call is TRBV28, the J call TRBJ2-1; TRBD2 might be the D (6 bases). CDR3 length equals 16 residues. CDR1 MDHEN and CDR2 SYDVKM come from the germline V gene. Trimming left V 5 bases short and J 8 bases short, with 22 bases between.

The V call is TRBV18, the J call TRBJ2-7, with 8 bases identical to TRBD1. CDR3 length: 17 amino acids. Germline values: CDR1 KGHSH, CDR2 LQKENI. J was trimmed by 0 bases and V by 2 bases; bases with no gene match: 9. The CDR3 loop is CASSPIAPQGASYEQYF. The CDR3 DNA is TGTGCCAGCTCACCAATAGCACCTCAGGGGGCCTCCTACGAGCAGTACTTC. Full variable domain (rest looked up from reference TRBV18 and TRBJ2-7): NAGVMQNPRHLVRRRGQEARLRCSPMKGHSHVYWYRQLPEEGLKFMVYLQKENIIDESGMPKERFSAEFPKEGPSILRIQQVVRGDSAAYFCASSPIAPQGASYEQYFGPGTRLTVT.

Details on this clone: The sample has other DNA sequences that encode this CDR3 too. The V and J genes are TRBV27 and TRBJ1-4, with D hard to call. CDR1 MNHEY and CDR2 SMNVEV come from the germline V gene (reference sequence). V lost 2 bases and J 7 bases, leaving 2 bases between the germline ends. This CDR3 is built from 11 residues. CDR3 sequence: CASSLGEKLFF. The CDR3 bases are TGTGCCAGCAGTTTAGGTGAAAAACTGTTTTTT.

The CDR3 here is CATSRGGSSYEQYF. The DNA for the CDR3 is TGTGCCACCAGCAGAGGCGGGAGCTCCTACGAGCAGTACTTC. The V and J genes are TRBV15 and TRBJ2-7, with TRBD2 matching 7 bases. V lost 1 base, J lost 0 bases, and 0 bases stayed unmatched. The CDR3 has 14 residues. Germline lookup yields CDR1 LNHNV and CDR2 YYDKDF (reference sequence).

The chain has TRBV5-4 and TRBJ2-2; D call uncertain. Trimming stripped 5 bases from V and 7 bases from J, with 12 bases between. The CDR3 length is 13 residues. CDR1 and CDR2 from the germline V gene are SGHNT and YYREEE (reference sequence). This CDR3 reads CASRHGPGGELFF. The CDR3 coding sequence is TGTGCCAGCAGGCACGGACCGGGCGGGGAGCTGTTTTTT.

V and J are TRBV5-5 and TRBJ1-1; D ambiguous. With 0 bases removed from V and 6 bases from J, the gap between germline ends came to 12 bases. Germline CDR1 is SGHKS and CDR2 is YYEKEE (reference sequence). This CDR3 contains 14 residues. The CDR3 reads CASSLALFGSEAFF. CDR3 coding DNA: TGTGCCAGCAGCTTGGCCTTATTTGGGTCTGAAGCTTTCTTT.

This clone was counted a few times. The CDR3 region is CASSLKGLADEQYF. DNA of the CDR3: TGTGCCAGCAGCTTAAAGGGACTAGCGGACGAGCAGTACTTC. This chain joins TRBV7-8 and TRBJ2-7, with 11 bases that match TRBD2. CDR1 and CDR2 from the germline V gene are SGHVS and FQNEAQ. CDR3 length: 14 residues. The V gene end was trimmed by 2 bases and the J gene end by 5 bases; junction bases not matched to a gene: 2.

The chain carries TRBV19 and TRBJ2-7, with TRBD2 identical over 9 bases. After removal of 5 bases from V and 4 bases from J, the junction contained 3 bases not matched to a gene. In germline, CDR1 is LNHDA, CDR2 SQIVND (reference sequence). This CDR3 is 13 amino acids long. CDR3 DNA: TGTGCCAGTAGTGAGGGACTAGCTTACGAGCAGTACTTC. Protein: CASSEGLAYEQYF.

The chain couples TRBV9 to TRBJ2-1; D unresolved. There are 14 residues in the CDR3. The V and J ends lost 0 bases and 4 bases respectively, with 8 bases between them. The V gene's germline CDR1 is SGDLS and CDR2 YYNGEE. The CDR3 sequence is CASSVGLLYNEQFF. The CDR3 nucleotides read TGTGCCAGCAGCGTAGGTCTACTATACAATGAGCAGTTCTTC.

V is TRBV7-2 and J is TRBJ1-6; D remains ambiguous. Germline-derived CDR1 and CDR2 are SGHTA and FQGNSA. Trimming stripped 5 bases from V and 14 bases from J, with 16 bases between. The CDR3 sequence is 13 residues long. CDR3 loop: CASSPAPGETLHF. CDR3 bases: TGTGCCAGCAGCCCTGCCCCCGGAGAGACCCTCCACTTT.

This chain connects TRBV2 to TRBJ2-3; the D gene could be TRBD1 or TRBD2 (5 bases each). The CDR3 consists of 13 residues. Trimming removed 7 bases at V and 5 bases at J, with 13 bases between. Germline loops: CDR1 SNHLY, CDR2 FYNNEI. The CDR3: CASTSGALDTQYF. The CDR3 DNA is TGTGCCAGCACATCCGGGGCTTTAGATACGCAGTATTTT.